This entry lists 8 T cell receptor beta chains sequenced from one sample in a study of T cell repertoires in cytomegalovirus infection. TCRdb called the reads again in MiXCR, with one record for every CDR3 protein. Altogether approximately 49,000 distinct CDR3 sequences are present, around a fifth being singletons, with the ten largest covering 26%. These receptors have no identified antigens. The sequencing here drew on CD8+ T cells from cultured PBMCs, taken from culture after CMV antigen stimulation. Receptor source: a human donor in good health (CMV status not recorded). Some clones in this sample may be carry-over from other donors' samples.

Only a few counts were recorded for this clonotype. This chain connects TRBV20-1 to TRBJ1-1; 9 bases match TRBD1. The CDR3 sequence is 12 residues long. Germline lookup yields CDR1 DFQATT and CDR2 SNEGSKA (reference sequence). The trim removed 4 bases at V and 4 bases at J, leaving 1 base unmatched. For the CDR3, the DNA is TGCAGTGCTACGGACAGGGGCACTGAAGCTTTCTTT. Translated, it gives CSATDRGTEAFF.

V and J are TRBV4-1 and TRBJ1-4; possible D gene TRBD1, 5 bases. Per germline, CDR1 MGHRA and CDR2 YSYEKL. V lost 1 base to trimming and J lost 0 bases, with 12 bases between them. The CDR3 is 17 amino acids. The CDR3 protein is CASSQVGTVTTNEKLFF. CDR3 in DNA: TGCGCCAGCAGCCAAGTGGGGACGGTGACAACTAATGAAAAACTGTTTTTT.

J is TRBJ2-1 and V is TRBV7-9; D remains ambiguous. V lost 3 bases and J 5 bases, leaving 8 bases between the germline ends. The length of the CDR3 is 13 residues. The germline V gene encodes CDR1 SEHNR and CDR2 FQNEAQ (reference sequence). DNA of the CDR3: TGTGCCAGCAGCTTGGCCAGGAACAATGAGCAGTTCTTC. Translation: CASSLARNNEQFF.

This clonotype has more than one count but fewer than ten. One junction end does not reproduce the germline sequence, and a read error may be involved. The chain joins TRBV27 to TRBJ1-2, with a possible D match to TRBD1 (5 bases). The CDR3 is made up of 14 amino acids. Germline V lookup: CDR1 MNHEY, CDR2 SMNVEV (reference sequence). For the CDR3, the DNA is TGTGCTAGCAGTTCCCCGGGAGGGGCCAAGGGCTACACCTTC. Its protein product is CASSSPGGAKGYTF.

There are a few counts of this clonotype. V usage is TRBV15 and J usage is TRBJ1-4, with D perhaps TRBD1 (6 bases). V was pared by 3 bases and J by 8 bases, with 13 bases between. This CDR3 is built from 14 residues. Germline V gene sequence: CDR1 LNHNV, CDR2 YYDKDF (reference sequence). The CDR3, as DNA: TGTGCCACCAGCAGCGAAGGGGGGACGGAAAAACTGTTTTTT. This sequence encodes CATSSEGGTEKLFF.

This clonotype showed up just a few times. V is TRBV7-2 and J is TRBJ1-5, with 8 bases that match TRBD1. Germline V gene lookup returns CDR1 SGHTA and CDR2 FQGNSA. This CDR3 is built from 15 residues. J gave up 6 bases and V 5 bases, and 9 bases lay outside the gene matches. The CDR3 DNA reads TGTGCCAGCAGCCCCTCAGGGGGCCGAATTCAGCCCCAGCATTTT. Translating it yields CASSPSGGRIQPQHF.

This clonotype was detected many times. V usage is TRBV7-8 and J usage is TRBJ2-3, with a possible D match to TRBD1 (6 bases). Germline V gene lookup returns CDR1 SGHVS and CDR2 FQNEAQ. V was cut by 8 bases and J by 0 bases, with 18 bases left in between. The CDR3 consists of 16 residues. CDR3 DNA: TGTGCCAGCCTTCTCAACTGGGGGCCTAGCACAGATACGCAGTATTTT. As protein: CASLLNWGPSTDTQYF.

This clonotype was counted only a few times. The J gene is TRBJ2-3, the V gene TRBV6-8; D gene uncertain. V shed 6 bases and J shed 5 bases, with 9 bases lying between them. The CDR3 consists of 12 residues. From germline, CDR1 is MNHGY and CDR2 SAAAGT. This chain's CDR3 is CASSLDGDTQYF. CDR3 DNA: TGTGCCAGCAGCCTCGATGGAGATACGCAGTATTTT.